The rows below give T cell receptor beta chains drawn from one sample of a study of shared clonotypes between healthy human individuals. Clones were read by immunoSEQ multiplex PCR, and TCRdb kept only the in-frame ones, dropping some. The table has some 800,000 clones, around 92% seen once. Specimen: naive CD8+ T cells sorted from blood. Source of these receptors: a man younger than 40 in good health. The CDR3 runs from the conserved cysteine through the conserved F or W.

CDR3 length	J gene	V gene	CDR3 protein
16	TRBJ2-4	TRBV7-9	CASSPGLAGHKNIQYF
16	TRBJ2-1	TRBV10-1	CASSDLVWRDYNEQFF
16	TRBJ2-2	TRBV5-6	CASSRTGTLNTGELFF
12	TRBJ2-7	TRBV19	CASSAESYEQYF
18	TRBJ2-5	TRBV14	CASSSGRQGQGRQETQYF
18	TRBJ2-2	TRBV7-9	CASSHPTQGLRGAGELFF
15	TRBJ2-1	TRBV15	CATSFSDTSYNEQFF
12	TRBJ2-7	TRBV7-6	CASSFGTYEQYF
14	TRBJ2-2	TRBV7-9	CASSSAANTGELFF
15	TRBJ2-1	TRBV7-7	CASSLGLADNNEQFF
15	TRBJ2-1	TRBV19	CASSTSGGAYNEQFF
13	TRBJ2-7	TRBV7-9	CASSFSGTYEQYF
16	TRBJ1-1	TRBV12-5	CASGLGGQVLNTEAFF
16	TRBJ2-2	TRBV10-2	CASRGGTSGVTGELFF
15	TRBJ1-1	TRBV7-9	CASSFLGPMNTEAFF
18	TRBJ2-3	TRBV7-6	CASSPEGPGARREDTQYF
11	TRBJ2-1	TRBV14	CASSQEAEQFF
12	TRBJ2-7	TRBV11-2	CASSSLSYEQYF
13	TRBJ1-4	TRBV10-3	CAITAGVREKLFF